This T cell receptor beta chain was obtained from a study of CD8+ T cells in alopecia areata. The CDR3 length is 14 residues. CDR1 is MNHDT and CDR2 is YYDKIL in the germline V gene. Points from the study as a whole: The study also sequences resident alphabeta T cells of normal skin in scalp samples.

Reverse transcribed after extraction, RNA yielded cDNA as the sequencing template. The method was immunoSEQ multiplex PCR; TCRdb's version includes in-frame clones alone and lacks a portion of them. The sample presents some 110,000 clones, none singletons. This clone was counted a few times. Antigen: not known. Gene names are mouse gene names. The read halts 4 residues ahead of the CDR3 end, with the missing end drawn from the germline J gene. This sequence joins TRBV17 and TRBJ2-5, with TRBD1 as a possible D gene (6 bases). The TCR originated in a C3H/HeJ mouse with alopecia areata. MHC haplotype of the strain: H2-k. Sequenced input: lesional skin. CDR3 bases read: TGTGCTAGCAGTAGCTGGGCAGGGGAAGAC. Translation: CASSSWAGED. The whole CDR3 region reads CASSSWAGEDTQYF.